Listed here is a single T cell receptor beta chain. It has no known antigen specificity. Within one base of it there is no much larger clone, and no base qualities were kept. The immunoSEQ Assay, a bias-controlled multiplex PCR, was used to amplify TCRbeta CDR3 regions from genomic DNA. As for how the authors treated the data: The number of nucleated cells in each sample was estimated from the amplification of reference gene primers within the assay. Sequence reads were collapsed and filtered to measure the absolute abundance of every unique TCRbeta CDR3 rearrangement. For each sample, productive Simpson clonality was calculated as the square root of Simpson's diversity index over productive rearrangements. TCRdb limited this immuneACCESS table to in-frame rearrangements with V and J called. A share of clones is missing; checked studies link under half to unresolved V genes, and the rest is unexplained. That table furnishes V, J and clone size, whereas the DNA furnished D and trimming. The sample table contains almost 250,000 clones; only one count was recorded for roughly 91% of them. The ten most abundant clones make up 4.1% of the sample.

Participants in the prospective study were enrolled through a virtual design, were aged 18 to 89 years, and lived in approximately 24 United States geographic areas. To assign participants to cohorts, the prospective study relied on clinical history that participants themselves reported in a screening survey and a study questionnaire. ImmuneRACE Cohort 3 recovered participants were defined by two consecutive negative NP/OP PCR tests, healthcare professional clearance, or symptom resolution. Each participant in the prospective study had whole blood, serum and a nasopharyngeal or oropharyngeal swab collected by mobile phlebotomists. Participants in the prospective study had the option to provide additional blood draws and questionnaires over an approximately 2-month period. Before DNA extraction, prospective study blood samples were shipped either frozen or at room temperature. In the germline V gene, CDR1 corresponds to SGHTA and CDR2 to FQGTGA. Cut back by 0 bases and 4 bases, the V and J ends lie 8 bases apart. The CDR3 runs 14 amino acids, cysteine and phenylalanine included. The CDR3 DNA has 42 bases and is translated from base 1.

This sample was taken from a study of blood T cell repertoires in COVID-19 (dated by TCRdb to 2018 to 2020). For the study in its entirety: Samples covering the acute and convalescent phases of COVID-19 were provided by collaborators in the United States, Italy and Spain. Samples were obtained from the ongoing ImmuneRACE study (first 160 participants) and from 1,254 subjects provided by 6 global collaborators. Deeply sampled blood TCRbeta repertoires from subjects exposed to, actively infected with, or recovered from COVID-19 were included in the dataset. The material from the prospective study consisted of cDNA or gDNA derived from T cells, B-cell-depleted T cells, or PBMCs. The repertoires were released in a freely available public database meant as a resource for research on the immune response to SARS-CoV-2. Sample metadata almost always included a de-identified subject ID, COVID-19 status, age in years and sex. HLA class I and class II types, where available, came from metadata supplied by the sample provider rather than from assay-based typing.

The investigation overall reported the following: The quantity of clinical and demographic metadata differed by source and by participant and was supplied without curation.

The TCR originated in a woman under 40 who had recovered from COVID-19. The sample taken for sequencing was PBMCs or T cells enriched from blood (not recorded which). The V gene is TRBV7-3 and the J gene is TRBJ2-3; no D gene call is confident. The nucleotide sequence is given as TGTGCCAGCAGCTTAACGTATTTCTCAGATACGCAGTATTTT. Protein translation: CASSLTYFSDTQYF.